Sequencing of this TCR beta chain was carried out in a study of cytomegalovirus exposure and HLA in healthy donors. Findings of the study overall: It was likely that a cluster of highly shared sequence variants was a sequencing artifact. In terms of immune exposure information, only CMV serostatus was available.

The PCR used 60 Vbeta and 13 Jbeta primers. Libraries were prepared by immunoSEQ multiplex PCR; TCRdb keeps only in-frame clonotypes and omits some of them. Here the sample spans approximately 180,000 clones, 70% to 80% being singletons. Germline lookup yields CDR1 LGHNA and CDR2 YSLEER. The CDR3 sequence is 17 residues long. V lost 4 bases to trimming and J lost 0 bases; unmatched junction nucleotides: 9. Concerning this clone: Antigen unknown.

Everyone who donated was a healthy bone marrow donor. Whereas donors were nominally healthy upon sampling, unrecorded immune exposures were probable. The clonotype was recovered from a male donor in good health and CMV-seronegative. The sample comprised PBMCs. This chain connects TRBV4-3 to TRBJ2-1; 7 nucleotides agree with TRBD2. The DNA of the CDR3 is TGCGCCAGCAGCCGAGCTGGTCTAGCGGCCTCCTACAATGAGCAGTTCTTC. Translation gives CASSRAGLAASYNEQFF.